This is a list of T cell receptor beta chains from one sample in a study of blood T cell repertoires in COVID-19. TCRdb's copy holds only in-frame clones and misses some; the assay was immunoSEQ multiplex PCR. The table records roughly 250,000 clones, nearly 85% of them present only once. Material for sequencing was peripheral blood. The receptor set was obtained from a human donor in a cohort sampled during active COVID-19. CDR3s include the opening cysteine and the closing phenylalanine or tryptophan. Fields, in order: V gene, clone size, D gene, J gene, CDR3 protein, CDR3 DNA. D genes are given only for firm matches. Size values are once, few and many counts, or a class for expanded clones, and some rows have none.

v_call: TRBV6-6
clone_size: -
d_call: -
j_call: TRBJ2-2
cdr3_aa: CASRRTSNTGELFF
cdr3_nt: TGTGCCAGCAGGCGGACTTCGAACACCGGGGAGCTGTTTTTT

v_call: TRBV5-8
clone_size: -
d_call: TRBD1
j_call: TRBJ2-2
cdr3_aa: CASSLEGAGTGELFF
cdr3_nt: TGTGCCAGCAGCTTGGAGGGGGCGGGCACCGGGGAGCTGTTTTTT

v_call: TRBV10-3
clone_size: -
d_call: -
j_call: TRBJ1-2
cdr3_aa: CAISESSQGPNYGYTF
cdr3_nt: TGTGCCATCAGTGAGTCGTCACAGGGACCTAACTATGGCTACACCTTC

v_call: TRBV5-1
clone_size: -
d_call: TRBD2
j_call: TRBJ2-1
cdr3_aa: CASTLGTSAYNEQFF
cdr3_nt: TGCGCCAGCACCCTCGGGACTAGCGCCTACAATGAGCAGTTCTTC

v_call: TRBV11-2
clone_size: -
d_call: TRBD1
j_call: TRBJ2-7
cdr3_aa: CASGKPGQGSHEQYF
cdr3_nt: TGTGCCAGCGGGAAGCCGGGACAGGGGTCCCACGAGCAGTACTTC

v_call: TRBV7-2
clone_size: -
d_call: TRBD2
j_call: TRBJ2-2
cdr3_aa: CASSLVLAGAANTGELFF
cdr3_nt: TGTGCCAGCAGCTTAGTACTAGCGGGGGCCGCGAACACCGGGGAGCTGTTTTTT

v_call: TRBV15
clone_size: -
d_call: -
j_call: TRBJ2-3
cdr3_aa: CATSREPSTDTQYF
cdr3_nt: TGTGCCACCAGCCGGGAGCCTAGCACAGATACGCAGTATTTT

v_call: TRBV27
clone_size: -
d_call: TRBD1
j_call: TRBJ1-3
cdr3_aa: CASSLLGQGNTIYF
cdr3_nt: TGTGCCAGCAGTTTATTGGGACAGGGAAACACCATATATTTT

v_call: TRBV2
clone_size: -
d_call: TRBD2
j_call: TRBJ2-1
cdr3_aa: CASSEAATSGEEQFF
cdr3_nt: TGTGCCAGCAGTGAAGCGGCGACTAGCGGGGAAGAGCAGTTCTTC

v_call: TRBV28
clone_size: -
d_call: -
j_call: TRBJ2-7
cdr3_aa: CASRLSGTHEQYF
cdr3_nt: TGTGCCAGCAGGTTGAGCGGAACCCACGAGCAGTACTTC

v_call: TRBV7-2
clone_size: -
d_call: -
j_call: TRBJ1-1
cdr3_aa: CASTPFAVNTEAFF
cdr3_nt: TGTGCCAGCACCCCATTTGCAGTGAACACTGAAGCTTTCTTT

v_call: TRBV28
clone_size: -
d_call: TRBD1
j_call: TRBJ1-6
cdr3_aa: CASSATTGNYNSPLHF
cdr3_nt: TGTGCCAGCAGTGCGACGACAGGGAACTATAATTCACCCCTCCACTTT

v_call: TRBV27
clone_size: -
d_call: -
j_call: TRBJ1-2
cdr3_aa: CASSFLTQSSQNYGYTF
cdr3_nt: TGTGCCAGCAGTTTCCTCACGCAAAGCTCTCAAAACTATGGCTACACCTTC

v_call: TRBV6-5
clone_size: -
d_call: TRBD1
j_call: TRBJ2-7
cdr3_aa: CASRDRVYYEQYF
cdr3_nt: TGTGCCAGCCGGGACAGGGTTTACTACGAGCAGTACTTC

v_call: TRBV24-1
clone_size: few
d_call: -
j_call: TRBJ1-3
cdr3_aa: CATNPTARTPNTIYF
cdr3_nt: TGTGCCACCAACCCGACAGCCAGAACCCCGAACACCATATATTTT

v_call: TRBV2
clone_size: few
d_call: TRBD1
j_call: TRBJ2-7
cdr3_aa: CASNLGQGAYEQYF
cdr3_nt: TGTGCCAGCAACCTGGGACAGGGGGCTTACGAGCAGTACTTC

v_call: TRBV5-6
clone_size: -
d_call: -
j_call: TRBJ1-2
cdr3_aa: CASRPTGRYGYTF
cdr3_nt: TGTGCCAGCAGGCCGACAGGTCGGTATGGCTACACCTTC

v_call: TRBV4-2
clone_size: -
d_call: -
j_call: TRBJ1-4
cdr3_aa: CASSPSAGVGEKLFF
cdr3_nt: TGTGCCAGCAGCCCAAGTGCGGGGGTTGGCGAAAAACTGTTTTTT

v_call: TRBV28
clone_size: -
d_call: TRBD1
j_call: TRBJ1-2
cdr3_aa: CASIQAGQINGYGYTF
cdr3_nt: TGTGCCAGCATCCAGGCGGGACAGATTAATGGATATGGCTACACCTTC

v_call: TRBV2
clone_size: -
d_call: TRBD1
j_call: TRBJ2-7
cdr3_aa: CASSPGTGPYEQYF
cdr3_nt: TGTGCCAGTAGTCCCGGGACAGGGCCCTACGAGCAGTACTTC

v_call: TRBV28
clone_size: -
d_call: -
j_call: TRBJ2-2
cdr3_aa: CASSLGGVNTGELFF
cdr3_nt: TGTGCCAGCAGTTTAGGCGGGGTAAACACCGGGGAGCTGTTTTTT

v_call: TRBV18
clone_size: -
d_call: -
j_call: TRBJ2-7
cdr3_aa: CASSPPQGYEQYF
cdr3_nt: TGTGCCAGCTCACCACCGCAGGGCTACGAGCAGTACTTC

v_call: TRBV5-1
clone_size: once
d_call: TRBD1
j_call: TRBJ1-1
cdr3_aa: CASSLAVGGRTEAFF
cdr3_nt: TGCGCCAGCAGCTTGGCCGTAGGGGGCAGGACTGAAGCTTTCTTT

v_call: TRBV6-5
clone_size: -
d_call: -
j_call: TRBJ2-5
cdr3_aa: CARTDPKTQYF
cdr3_nt: TGTGCCAGGACAGACCCCAAGACCCAGTACTTC

v_call: TRBV6-5
clone_size: -
d_call: TRBD1
j_call: TRBJ2-7
cdr3_aa: CASSPSGQAYEQYF
cdr3_nt: TGTGCCAGCAGTCCCTCGGGACAGGCCTACGAGCAGTACTTC

v_call: TRBV4-3
clone_size: -
d_call: -
j_call: TRBJ2-3
cdr3_aa: CASSQEVTYTQYF
cdr3_nt: TGCGCCAGCAGCCAAGAGGTAACTTATACGCAGTATTTT

v_call: TRBV19
clone_size: once
d_call: TRBD1
j_call: TRBJ2-2
cdr3_aa: CASSIDSTGTARTGELFF
cdr3_nt: TGTGCCAGTAGTATAGATTCAACCGGGACAGCCCGCACCGGGGAGCTGTTTTTT

v_call: TRBV5-4
clone_size: -
d_call: TRBD2
j_call: TRBJ2-7
cdr3_aa: CASSSEVLAGVSHEQYF
cdr3_nt: TGTGCCAGCAGCTCTGAAGTACTAGCGGGAGTTTCTCACGAGCAGTACTTC

v_call: TRBV3-1/TRBV3-2
clone_size: -
d_call: -
j_call: TRBJ2-2
cdr3_aa: CASSLRLNTGELFF
cdr3_nt: TGTGCCAGCTCCCTCAGACTGAACACCGGGGAGCTGTTTTTT

v_call: TRBV7-2
clone_size: -
d_call: -
j_call: TRBJ2-5
cdr3_aa: CASSLDSPGETQYF
cdr3_nt: TGTGCCAGCAGCTTAGATTCACCGGGAGAGACCCAGTACTTC

v_call: TRBV5-6
clone_size: -
d_call: TRBD2
j_call: TRBJ2-7
cdr3_aa: CASSLVTSGGSYEQYF
cdr3_nt: TGTGCCAGCAGCTTGGTGACTAGCGGGGGTTCCTACGAGCAGTACTTC

v_call: TRBV11-2
clone_size: -
d_call: TRBD1
j_call: TRBJ1-1
cdr3_aa: CASSPGTGNTEAFF
cdr3_nt: TGTGCCAGCAGCCCTGGGACAGGGAACACTGAAGCTTTCTTT

v_call: TRBV19
clone_size: -
d_call: -
j_call: TRBJ2-2
cdr3_aa: CASSNPGNTGELFF
cdr3_nt: TGTGCCAGTAGTAACCCAGGGAACACCGGGGAGCTGTTTTTT

v_call: TRBV7-6
clone_size: -
d_call: TRBD1
j_call: TRBJ2-3
cdr3_aa: CASSQGVLSTDTQYF
cdr3_nt: TGTGCCAGCAGCCAGGGGGTTTTGAGCACAGATACGCAGTATTTT

v_call: TRBV19
clone_size: -
d_call: TRBD1
j_call: TRBJ1-5
cdr3_aa: CASRGTAKNQPQHF
cdr3_nt: TGTGCCAGTAGGGGGACAGCAAAAAATCAGCCCCAGCATTTT

v_call: TRBV7-8
clone_size: -
d_call: TRBD1
j_call: TRBJ2-2
cdr3_aa: CASSSTGQGWWELFF
cdr3_nt: TGTGCCAGCAGCTCTACTGGACAGGGGTGGTGGGAGCTGTTTTTT

v_call: TRBV5-1
clone_size: -
d_call: TRBD2
j_call: TRBJ2-3
cdr3_aa: CASSYSGTSGSGADTQYF
cdr3_nt: TGCGCCAGCAGCTACTCCGGGACTAGCGGGAGCGGGGCAGATACGCAGTATTTT

v_call: TRBV29-1
clone_size: once
d_call: TRBD1
j_call: TRBJ1-2
cdr3_aa: CSVEGDRVWYGYTF
cdr3_nt: TGCAGCGTTGAAGGGGACAGGGTTTGGTATGGCTACACCTTC

v_call: TRBV24-1
clone_size: -
d_call: TRBD2
j_call: TRBJ2-3
cdr3_aa: CATSIGLAGGTDTQYF
cdr3_nt: TGTGCCACCAGTATAGGACTAGCGGGGGGCACAGATACGCAGTATTTT

v_call: TRBV5-1
clone_size: -
d_call: TRBD1
j_call: TRBJ1-4
cdr3_aa: CASSLVRTGATNEKLFF
cdr3_nt: TGCGCCAGCAGCTTGGTTCGGACAGGCGCAACTAATGAAAAACTGTTTTTT

v_call: TRBV3-1/TRBV3-2
clone_size: -
d_call: -
j_call: TRBJ1-4
cdr3_aa: CASSQDGAGGEKLFF
cdr3_nt: TGTGCCAGCAGCCAAGATGGGGCAGGTGGTGAAAAACTGTTTTTT

v_call: TRBV11-1
clone_size: -
d_call: -
j_call: TRBJ2-1
cdr3_aa: CASSYEYGNEQFF
cdr3_nt: TGTGCCAGCAGCTATGAGTACGGGAATGAGCAGTTCTTC

v_call: TRBV7-9
clone_size: -
d_call: TRBD2
j_call: TRBJ2-3
cdr3_aa: CASSAQERGDTQYF
cdr3_nt: TGTGCCAGCAGCGCCCAGGAGCGGGGGGATACGCAGTATTTT

v_call: TRBV7-3
clone_size: -
d_call: TRBD1
j_call: TRBJ2-1
cdr3_aa: CASSYRQGWNEQFF
cdr3_nt: TGTGCCAGCAGCTACCGACAGGGGTGGAATGAGCAGTTCTTC

v_call: TRBV5-1
clone_size: -
d_call: TRBD1
j_call: TRBJ2-3
cdr3_aa: CASSYGDSGNTDTQYF
cdr3_nt: TGCGCCAGCAGTTATGGGGACAGCGGCAACACAGATACGCAGTATTTT

v_call: TRBV5-1
clone_size: -
d_call: TRBD2
j_call: TRBJ2-1
cdr3_aa: CASSLDGGGGNEQFF
cdr3_nt: TGCGCCAGCAGCTTGGATGGCGGGGGGGGTAATGAGCAGTTCTTC

v_call: TRBV7-9
clone_size: -
d_call: -
j_call: TRBJ2-2
cdr3_aa: CASSTRGTETGELFF
cdr3_nt: TGTGCCAGCAGTACCCGCGGGACAGAAACCGGGGAGCTGTTTTTT

v_call: TRBV7-9
clone_size: -
d_call: -
j_call: TRBJ1-3
cdr3_aa: CASSPSGGLGNTIYF
cdr3_nt: TGTGCCAGCAGCCCCTCAGGTGGCCTGGGAAACACCATATATTTT

v_call: TRBV6-5
clone_size: -
d_call: TRBD1
j_call: TRBJ2-1
cdr3_aa: CASRADRGGLTEQFF
cdr3_nt: TGTGCCAGCAGAGCGGACAGGGGAGGTTTAACTGAGCAGTTCTTC

v_call: TRBV2
clone_size: -
d_call: TRBD1
j_call: TRBJ2-5
cdr3_aa: CASSEFGTGGGETQYF
cdr3_nt: TGTGCCAGCAGTGAATTTGGGACAGGGGGCGGAGAGACCCAGTACTTC

v_call: TRBV7-2
clone_size: -
d_call: -
j_call: TRBJ2-3
cdr3_aa: CASSLRGYFTDTQYF
cdr3_nt: TGTGCCAGCAGCTTAAGGGGTTACTTCACAGATACGCAGTATTTT

v_call: TRBV5-1
clone_size: -
d_call: TRBD1
j_call: TRBJ2-5
cdr3_aa: CASSPTGGQETQYF
cdr3_nt: TGCGCCAGCAGCCCGACAGGGGGCCAAGAGACCCAGTACTTC

v_call: TRBV10-3
clone_size: once
d_call: TRBD1
j_call: TRBJ1-3
cdr3_aa: CAISEPRTGGGNTIYF
cdr3_nt: TGTGCCATCAGTGAGCCTCGGACAGGTGGGGGGAACACCATATATTTT

v_call: TRBV6-2/TRBV6-3
clone_size: -
d_call: TRBD2
j_call: TRBJ2-3
cdr3_aa: CASSYNAGGALTQYF
cdr3_nt: TGTGCCAGCAGTTACAATGCGGGGGGGGCCCTTACGCAGTATTTT

v_call: TRBV7-3
clone_size: -
d_call: TRBD2
j_call: TRBJ2-3
cdr3_aa: CASSLVAGVSDTQYF
cdr3_nt: TGTGCCAGCAGCTTAGTAGCGGGAGTATCAGATACGCAGTATTTT

v_call: TRBV5-6
clone_size: -
d_call: -
j_call: TRBJ2-7
cdr3_aa: CASSPPGTSSYEQYF
cdr3_nt: TGTGCCAGCAGCCCACCCGGAACTAGCTCCTACGAGCAGTACTTC

v_call: TRBV11-2
clone_size: -
d_call: -
j_call: TRBJ2-5
cdr3_aa: CASSLLTLRGHTQTQYF
cdr3_nt: TGTGCCAGCAGCTTACTAACTCTCAGGGGACATACGCAGACCCAGTACTTC

v_call: TRBV28
clone_size: -
d_call: -
j_call: TRBJ2-3
cdr3_aa: CASSSLYTPELSTDTQYF
cdr3_nt: TGTGCCAGCAGTTCCTTATACACGCCAGAATTAAGCACAGATACGCAGTATTTT

v_call: TRBV3-1/TRBV3-2
clone_size: -
d_call: TRBD1
j_call: TRBJ1-1
cdr3_aa: CASSLEGQHKKNTEAFF
cdr3_nt: TGTGCCAGCAGCCTAGAGGGACAGCACAAGAAGAACACTGAAGCTTTCTTT

v_call: TRBV28
clone_size: -
d_call: -
j_call: TRBJ1-2
cdr3_aa: CASSYTGNYGYTF
cdr3_nt: TGTGCCAGCAGTTATACAGGGAACTATGGCTACACCTTC